This T cell receptor beta chain was documented in a study of identifying expanded T cells in peripheral blood. The sample holds one count of this clone. TCRdb's table, derived via immunoSEQ multiplex PCR, lists solely in-frame clones and lacks some. The sample contains around 91,000 clones, roughly 88% of which appear only once. CDR3 length: 14 residues. Germline trimming cut 0 bases from V and 4 bases from J; bases unmatched to any gene: 1. Germline CDR1 is MRHNA and CDR2 is SNTAGT. No infections or other immune events were documented during collection. The sequenced sample consisted of blood. The chain joins TRBV6-4 to TRBJ2-3, with TRBD2 matching over 7 bases. This sequence originates from a person aged 18-70 years in good health. In nucleotides, the CDR3 is TGTGCCAGCAGTGACTCCGCGGGAGCAGATACGCAGTATTTT. The encoded protein is CASSDSAGADTQYF.